The clone carrying this T cell receptor beta chain was recorded a few times. CDR1 is SGHRS and CDR2 is YFSETQ in the germline V gene. Trimming cost V 4 bases and J 2 bases; bases outside gene matches: 10. CDR3 length: 17 amino acids. This entry belongs to a study of blood T cell repertoires in COVID-19. The overall study: Samples representing acute and convalescent COVID-19 were sourced from the United States, Italy and Spain. The analysed material was cDNA or gDNA that came from T cells, B-cell-depleted T cells, or PBMCs.

Sequenced by immunoSEQ multiplex PCR; TCRdb stores in-frame clones only, minus some. Found here are more than 70,000 clones, 90% of them singletons; the top ten hold 5.1%. This rearrangement joins TRBV5-1 to TRBJ2-7; TRBD2 agrees at 12 bases. The sequence derives from a woman aged 18 to 35 with acute or convalescent COVID-19. Sequencing input: peripheral blood. The CDR3 coding sequence is TGCGCCAGCAGCCCCCGGACTAGCGGGGCCACCACCTACGAGCAGTACTTC. It codes for CASSPRTSGATTYEQYF.